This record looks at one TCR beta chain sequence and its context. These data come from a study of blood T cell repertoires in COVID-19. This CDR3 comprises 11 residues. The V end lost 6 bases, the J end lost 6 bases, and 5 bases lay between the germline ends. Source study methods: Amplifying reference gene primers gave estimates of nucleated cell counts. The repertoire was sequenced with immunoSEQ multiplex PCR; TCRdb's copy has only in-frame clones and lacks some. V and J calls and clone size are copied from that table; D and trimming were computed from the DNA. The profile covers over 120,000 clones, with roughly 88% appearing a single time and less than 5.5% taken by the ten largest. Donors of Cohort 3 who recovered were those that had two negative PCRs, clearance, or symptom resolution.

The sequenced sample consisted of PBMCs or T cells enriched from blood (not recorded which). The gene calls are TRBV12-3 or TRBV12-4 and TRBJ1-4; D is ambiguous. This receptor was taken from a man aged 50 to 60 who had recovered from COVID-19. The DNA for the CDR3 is TGTGCCAGCAGCGTAGATGAAAAACTGTTTTTT. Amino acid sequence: CASSVDEKLFF.